The 29 T cell receptor beta chains listed next were all sequenced from one sample in a study of blood T cell repertoires in COVID-19. Profiled with immunoSEQ multiplex PCR; TCRdb holds only in-frame clones, not every one. The table records 130,000 or so clones, around 87% of them present only once. The sequencing input was peripheral blood. Source of these receptors: a woman aged 50 to 60 with acute or convalescent COVID-19.

The chain carries TRBV3-1 (or the pseudogene TRBV3-2) and TRBJ2-3, with TRBD2 identical over 9 bases. Germline assignment: CDR1 LGHDT and CDR2 YNNKEL (reference sequence). The CDR3 is made up of 17 amino acids. With 2 bases clipped from V and 5 bases from J, the junction kept 11 bases outside the gene matches. The CDR3 nucleotides are TGTGCCAGCAGCCAAATTGGTAGGCTAGCGGGGAGAGATACGCAGTATTTT. Its translation: CASSQIGRLAGRDTQYF.

This clone showed up just a few times. The chain recombines TRBV6-5 with TRBJ1-1; 9 nucleotides match TRBD1. Germline V CDR1 and CDR2: MNHEY, SVGAGI. The ends lost 4 bases at V and 1 base at J; junction bases unmatched: 4. This CDR3 is built from 15 residues. The CDR3 DNA reads as TGTGCCAGCAGTTTCACAGGGGGCGGGAACACTGAAGCTTTCTTT. It encodes CASSFTGGGNTEAFF.

J is TRBJ1-2 and V is TRBV18, with a tentative D call TRBD1 (6 bases). Trimming removed 0 bases from V and 4 bases from J, with 12 bases in between. The CDR3 spans 15 residues. CDR1 is KGHSH and CDR2 is LQKENI in the germline V gene. CDR3 DNA sequence: TGTGCCAGCTCACCACCGGCAGGGGAGAGCTATGGCTACACCTTC. This codes for CASSPPAGESYGYTF.

This clone was counted a few times. Written as DNA, the CDR3 is TGTGCCAGCAGCGTAGGTGGGACTAGCGGGGGACCTCCTTACTTC. Translated: CASSVGGTSGGPPYF. The rearrangement links TRBV9 to TRBJ2-5; 14 bases are shared with TRBD2. Germline assignment: CDR1 SGDLS and CDR2 YYNGEE. V lost 0 bases and J lost 14; bases outside the gene matches: 9. The CDR3 loop spans 15 amino acids. The whole variable domain, remainder taken from reference TRBV9 and TRBJ2-5, is DSGVTQTPKHLITATGQRVTLRCSPRSGDLSVYWYQQSLDQGLQFLIQYYNGEERAKGNILERFSAQQFPDLHSELNLSSLELGDSALYFCASSVGGTSGGPPYFGPGTRLLVL.

The sample holds a few counts of this clone. The V and J genes are TRBV5-6 and TRBJ2-4, with D hard to call. This CDR3 has 12 residues. The germline gives CDR1 SGHDT, CDR2 YYEEEE. V was shortened by 5 bases and J by 0 bases, with 3 bases between the two germline ends. The chain's CDR3 is CASRLAKNIQYF. The CDR3 DNA follows: TGTGCCAGCAGACTAGCCAAAAACATTCAGTACTTC.

V and J are TRBV5-6 and TRBJ1-4; 7 bases are a match to TRBD1. This CDR3 is built from 12 residues. The trim removed 3 bases at V and 16 bases at J, leaving 9 bases unmatched. Germline CDR1 SGHDT, CDR2 YYEEEE. The CDR3 region is CASSSGPRDRFF. CDR3 DNA sequence: TGTGCCAGCAGCTCTGGCCCGCGGGACAGGTTTTTT. The variable domain in full, with the rest retrieved from reference TRBV5-6 and TRBJ1-4, is DAGVTQSPTHLIKTRGQQVTLRCSPKSGHDTVSWYQQALGQGPQFIFQYYEEEERQRGNFPDRFSGHQFPNYSSELNVNALLLGDSALYLCASSSGPRDRFFGSGTQLSVL.

This clone has a handful of counts. The J gene is TRBJ1-5, the V gene TRBV6-6; possible D gene TRBD1, 5 bases. CDR1 is MNHNY, CDR2 SVGAGI, per germline (reference sequence). V was trimmed by 4 bases and J by 10 bases, leaving 14 bases between them. This CDR3 has 13 residues. CDR3 in amino acids: CASSFGGTGPQHF. The CDR3 DNA sequence: TGTGCCAGCAGTTTCGGAGGGACGGGCCCCCAGCATTTT.

The chain employs TRBV7-8 and TRBJ2-7; 12 nucleotides line up with TRBD2. The CDR3 is made up of 15 amino acids. V lost 1 base, J lost 6 bases, and 4 bases stayed unmatched. In germline, CDR1 is SGHVS, CDR2 FQNEAQ. The CDR3, as DNA: TGTGCCAGCAGCTTAGAGGCTAGCGGGAGGGTCGAGCAGTACTTC. As protein: CASSLEASGRVEQYF.

This chain joins TRBV6-5 and TRBJ1-1; TRBD1 aligns across 8 bases. Germline V gives CDR1 MNHEY, CDR2 SVGAGI. Losses at the gene ends were 7 bases for V and 4 bases for J; bases not matched to a gene: 8. The CDR3 is 14 amino acids. Here the CDR3 DNA reads TGTGCCAGCACCCAGGCCGGGACAGGCACTGAAGCTTTCTTT. Encoded protein: CASTQAGTGTEAFF.

The V gene is TRBV13, the J gene TRBJ2-3; D possibly corresponds to TRBD1 (5 bases). Trimming removed 6 bases at V and 1 base at J, with 11 bases between. Germline V gene lookup returns CDR1 PRHDT and CDR2 FYEKMQ (reference sequence). The CDR3 is 14 amino acids. The CDR3 nucleotides are TGTGCCAGCAGGCCCTGGGGCGGCACAGATACGCAGTATTTT. Residues: CASRPWGGTDTQYF.

This clone was seen a single time. The rearrangement uses TRBV7-9 and TRBJ1-4; D may be TRBD1 (6 bases). Deletions cut 2 bases from V and 6 bases from J, with 22 bases between. CDR1 SEHNR and CDR2 FQNEAQ come from the germline V gene (reference sequence). This CDR3 contains 18 residues. The CDR3 coding sequence is TGTGCCAGCAGCTTATATCGCGGAATGGGCAGGGGCTATGAAAAACTGTTTTTT. Its protein is CASSLYRGMGRGYEKLFF.

The chain couples TRBV7-7 to TRBJ2-7, with 7 bases aligning to TRBD1. With 0 bases clipped from V and 4 bases from J, the junction kept 9 bases outside the gene matches. Per the germline V gene, CDR1 is SSHAT and CDR2 is FNYEAQ (reference sequence). The CDR3 totals 16 residues. CDR3 residues: CASSLALRYRGYEQYF. The DNA of the CDR3 is TGTGCCAGCAGCTTAGCGCTTCGTTACAGGGGATACGAGCAGTACTTC.

The gene calls are TRBV7-3 and TRBJ1-2; TRBD1 matches 7 bases. This CDR3 has 15 residues. V was pared by 5 bases and J by 5 bases, with 11 bases of the junction left unmatched. Germline V lookup: CDR1 SGHTA, CDR2 FQGTGA. CDR3 coding DNA: TGTGCCAGCAGCAAAGGAGACAGGGTCGAATATGGCTACACCTTC. This gives the protein CASSKGDRVEYGYTF.

The chain is built from TRBV6-5 and TRBJ1-5; 11 bases fit TRBD1. V shed 6 bases and J 9 bases; nucleotides not matched to a gene: 7. The CDR3 spans 14 residues. CDR1 is MNHEY and CDR2 is SVGAGI in the germline V gene. The CDR3 DNA sequence: TGTGCCAGCAGAACCGGGACAGGGGGTGCGCCCCAGCATTTT. As protein: CASRTGTGGAPQHF.

This clone was picked up a small number of times. The chain combines TRBV7-2 with TRBJ1-5; D is undetermined. The CDR3 covers 13 residues. The germline CDR1 and CDR2 sequences are SGHTA and FQGNSA. The ends were cut back, 1 base at V and 9 bases at J, with 10 bases in the middle. The chain's CDR3 is CASSLVVAAPQHF. The CDR3 DNA reads as TGTGCCAGCAGCTTAGTGGTAGCCGCGCCCCAGCATTTT.

The gene calls are TRBV15 and TRBJ1-2; D is unresolved. CDR1 and CDR2 from the germline V gene are LNHNV and YYDKDF (reference sequence). The CDR3 spans 14 residues. V dropped 0 bases and J dropped 2 bases, with 7 bases sitting between them. For the CDR3, the DNA is TGTGCCACCAGCAGAGAGCGGGAGAACTATGGCTACACCTTC. Amino acids: CATSRERENYGYTF.

The J gene is TRBJ2-7, the V gene TRBV9, with D perhaps TRBD1 (6 bases). CDR3 length: 14 amino acids. Germline CDR1 and CDR2: SGDLS and YYNGEE. Trimming cost V 4 bases and J 1 base, with 12 bases left between them. The CDR3 region has the DNA TGTGCCAGCAGCCCTACAGGGTCATCCTACGAGCAGTACTTC. This gives the protein CASSPTGSSYEQYF. Combining the CDR3 with reference TRBV9 and TRBJ2-7 gives the whole variable domain DSGVTQTPKHLITATGQRVTLRCSPRSGDLSVYWYQQSLDQGLQFLIQYYNGEERAKGNILERFSAQQFPDLHSELNLSSLELGDSALYFCASSPTGSSYEQYFGPGTRLTVT.

The V call is TRBV27, the J call TRBJ1-2; a weak D match, TRBD1 (6 bases). The CDR3 loop spans 13 amino acids. V lost 4 bases and J lost 8, with 14 bases in between. Germline-derived CDR1 and CDR2 are MNHEY and SMNVEV (reference sequence). The CDR3 is CASSSGGGQGYTF. For the CDR3, the DNA is TGTGCCAGCAGTTCGGGGGGGGGCCAGGGCTACACCTTC.

The chain carries TRBV10-3 and TRBJ2-2; 8 positions agree with TRBD2. V dropped 0 bases and J dropped 0; count of bases not matched to a gene: 3. This CDR3 is built from 17 residues. The germline V gene encodes CDR1 ENHRY and CDR2 SYGVKD. The CDR3 nucleotides are TGTGCCATCAGTGAGTCGTTAGCGGGACCGAACACCGGGGAGCTGTTTTTT. Amino acids: CAISESLAGPNTGELFF.

This rearrangement joins TRBV11-3 to TRBJ1-1, with a tentative D call TRBD1 (6 bases). Trimming cost V 5 bases and J 4 bases, with 17 bases left between them. CDR1 and CDR2 from the germline V gene are SGHNT and YENEEA. This CDR3 contains 15 residues. CDR3 residues: CASSPAGRGGTEAFF. The CDR3 nucleotides read TGTGCCAGCAGCCCCGCTGGGAGGGGGGGCACTGAAGCTTTCTTT. The full variable domain, rest sourced from reference TRBV11-3 and TRBJ1-1, is EAGVVQSPRYKIIEKKQPVAFWCNPISGHNTLYWYLQNLGQGPELLIRYENEEAVDDSQLPKDRFSAERLKGVDSTLKIQPAELGDSAVYLCASSPAGRGGTEAFFGQGTRLTVV.

The rearrangement links TRBV7-3 to TRBJ2-1; D call uncertain. The V end was cut by 1 base, the J end by 13 bases, with 11 bases between. This CDR3 has 12 residues. Germline-derived CDR1 and CDR2 are SGHTA and FQGTGA. For the CDR3, the DNA is TGTGCCAGCAGCTTAAGTCCGGGTCGCCAGTTCTTC. As protein: CASSLSPGRQFF.

This clone was counted only a few times. This chain links TRBV6-5 with TRBJ1-5; TRBD1 is a possible D gene (5 bases). CDR1 MNHEY and CDR2 SVGAGI come from the germline V gene. The CDR3 covers 14 residues. With 5 bases removed from V and 6 bases from J, the gap between germline ends came to 14 bases. This CDR3 reads CASSPAGGRQPQHF. The CDR3, as DNA: TGTGCCAGCAGTCCCGCCGGGGGACGTCAGCCCCAGCATTTT.

This chain uses TRBV4-1 with TRBJ2-1, with a possible D match to TRBD2 (5 bases). Germline V CDR1 and CDR2: MGHRA, YSYEKL. Trimming cost V 1 base and J 10 bases, with 8 bases left between them. CDR3 length equals 12 residues. The CDR3: CASSQVEREQFF. The CDR3 DNA reads TGCGCCAGCAGCCAAGTGGAGCGGGAGCAGTTCTTC.

This chain links TRBV6-5 with TRBJ2-7, with 7 bases aligning to TRBD1. The CDR3 spans 14 residues. V trimming: 5 bases; J trimming: 3 bases; junction bases outside the gene matches: 7. Germline CDR1 reads MNHEY; CDR2 reads SVGAGI. The CDR3 region is CASSSLTGDYEQYF. The CDR3 nucleotides read TGTGCCAGCAGTAGCCTAACAGGGGACTACGAGCAGTACTTC.

The gene calls are TRBV7-8 and TRBJ2-2, with a weak D call TRBD1 (5 bases). The CDR3 extends over 14 amino acids. Trimming removed 5 bases from V and 8 bases from J, with 15 bases in between. Germline V gives CDR1 SGHVS, CDR2 FQNEAQ. The CDR3 is CASSPYPTGGELFF. DNA of the CDR3: TGTGCCAGCAGCCCCTATCCCACAGGTGGGGAGCTGTTTTTT. The variable domain in full, completed from reference TRBV7-8 and TRBJ2-2, reads GAGVSQSPRYKVAKRGQDVALRCDPISGHVSLFWYQQALGQGPEFLTYFQNEAQLDKSGLPSDRFFAERPEGSVSTLKIQRTQQEDSAVYLCASSPYPTGGELFFGEGSRLTVL.

Here the CDR3 DNA reads TGCGCCAGCAGCATACCCAGGGAGGGGTACGGCTACACCTTC. Its protein product is CASSIPREGYGYTF. The V and J genes are TRBV5-1 and TRBJ1-2; a possible D gene is TRBD1 (5 bases). Germline V gene lookup returns CDR1 SGHRS and CDR2 YFSETQ. V lost 4 bases and J 8 bases, leaving 18 bases between the germline ends. The CDR3 spans 14 residues.

The chain joins TRBV5-6 to TRBJ2-1, with a weak D call TRBD1 (5 bases). CDR3 length equals 12 residues. CDR1 is SGHDT, CDR2 YYEEEE, per germline. The V gene lost 3 bases and the J gene lost 7 bases, with 8 bases spanning the gap. The CDR3 DNA reads TGTGCCAGCAGCTGGGGCAGGAATGAGCAGTTCTTC. This translates into CASSWGRNEQFF.

J is TRBJ2-7 and V is TRBV18; D may be TRBD2 (5 bases). Germline V lookup: CDR1 KGHSH, CDR2 LQKENI. The CDR3 is made up of 13 amino acids. Trimming shortened V by 5 bases and J by 3 bases, and 11 bases separated the two germline ends. The CDR3: CASSTKAVYEQYF. The CDR3, as DNA: TGTGCCAGCTCAACCAAAGCGGTCTACGAGCAGTACTTC. Full variable domain (outside the CDR3, taken from reference TRBV18 and TRBJ2-7): NAGVMQNPRHLVRRRGQEARLRCSPMKGHSHVYWYRQLPEEGLKFMVYLQKENIIDESGMPKERFSAEFPKEGPSILRIQQVVRGDSAAYFCASSTKAVYEQYFGPGTRLTVT.

The chain has TRBV6-5 and TRBJ2-5; D possibly corresponds to TRBD2 (5 bases). The CDR3 length is 16 residues. Germline lookup yields CDR1 MNHEY and CDR2 SVGAGI. V lost 2 bases to trimming and J lost 5 bases, with 18 bases between them. The chain's CDR3 is CASSYVGEGDGETQYF. In DNA, the CDR3 is TGTGCCAGCAGTTACGTCGGTGAGGGAGATGGGGAGACCCAGTACTTC.